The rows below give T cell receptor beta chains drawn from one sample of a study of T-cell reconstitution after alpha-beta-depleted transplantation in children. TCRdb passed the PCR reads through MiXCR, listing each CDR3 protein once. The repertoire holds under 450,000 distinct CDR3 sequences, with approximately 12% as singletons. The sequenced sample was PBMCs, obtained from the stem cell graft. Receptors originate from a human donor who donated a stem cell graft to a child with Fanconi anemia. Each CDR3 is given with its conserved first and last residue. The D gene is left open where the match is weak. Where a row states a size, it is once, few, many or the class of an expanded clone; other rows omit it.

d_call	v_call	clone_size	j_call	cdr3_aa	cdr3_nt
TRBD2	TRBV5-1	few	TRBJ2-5	CASSPGLAGPEETQYF	TGCGCCAGCAGTCCCGGACTAGCGGGGCCAGAAGAGACCCAGTACTTC
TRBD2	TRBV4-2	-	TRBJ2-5	CASSQDSRGGLEPQYF	TGTGCCAGCAGCCAAGATTCGCGGGGGGGCTTGGAGCCCCAGTACTTC
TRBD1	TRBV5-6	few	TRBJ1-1	CASSLVGGGLGEAFF	TGTGCCAGCAGCTTGGTGGGAGGGGGCCTCGGTGAAGCTTTCTTT
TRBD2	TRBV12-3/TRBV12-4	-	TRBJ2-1	CASKLAGPYNEQFF	TGTGCCAGCAAGCTAGCGGGGCCGTACAATGAGCAGTTCTTC
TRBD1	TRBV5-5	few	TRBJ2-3	CASSLYRGGTDTQYF	TGTGCCAGCAGCTTGTACAGGGGGGGCACAGATACGCAGTATTTT
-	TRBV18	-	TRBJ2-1	CASSPLVGNEQFF	TGTGCCAGCTCACCATTGGTGGGGAATGAGCAGTTCTTC
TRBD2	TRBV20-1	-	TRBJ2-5	CSARTSVTSGSPETQYF	TGCAGTGCTAGAACGTCGGTGACTAGCGGGAGCCCAGAGACCCAGTACTTC
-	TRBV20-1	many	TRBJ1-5	CSAKRGGQPQHF	TGCAGTGCTAAAAGGGGAGGCCAGCCCCAGCATTTT
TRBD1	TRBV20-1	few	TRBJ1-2	CSASPGQDLGYTF	TGCAGTGCGTCACCGGGACAGGACTTGGGCTACACCTTC
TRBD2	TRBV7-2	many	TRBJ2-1	CASSHSGEPYNEQFF	TGTGCCAGCAGCCATAGCGGGGAGCCCTACAATGAGCAGTTCTTC
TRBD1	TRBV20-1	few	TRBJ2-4	CSAKQGGDIQYF	TGCAGTGCTAAACAGGGGGGTGACATTCAGTACTTC
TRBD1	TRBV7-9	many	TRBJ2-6	CASRPGQTFSGANVLTF	TGTGCCAGCAGGCCGGGACAGACATTCTCTGGGGCCAACGTCCTGACTTTC
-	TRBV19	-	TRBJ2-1	CASSIGRNGEQFF	TGTGCCAGTAGTATCGGCAGAAACGGTGAGCAGTTCTTC
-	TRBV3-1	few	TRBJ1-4	CASSQAWDGEKLFF	TGTGCCAGCAGCCAAGCTTGGGACGGCGAAAAACTGTTTTTT
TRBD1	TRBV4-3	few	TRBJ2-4	CASSHLTDRGNIQYF	TGCGCCAGCAGCCATCTTACCGACAGGGGGAACATTCAGTACTTC
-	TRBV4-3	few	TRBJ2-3	CASSQDHTNPDTQYF	TGCGCCAGCAGCCAAGATCATACGAACCCCGATACGCAGTATTTT
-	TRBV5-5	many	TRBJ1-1	CASSRRERTEAFF	TGTGCCAGCAGCCGGAGGGAGAGGACTGAAGCTTTCTTT
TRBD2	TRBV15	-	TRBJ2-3	CATSRAPPGAGGTDTQYF	TGTGCCACCAGCAGGGCTCCCCCCGGGGCCGGGGGGACAGATACGCAGTATTTT
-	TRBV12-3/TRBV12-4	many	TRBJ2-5	CASSPVWGQETQYF	TGTGCCAGCAGTCCAGTCTGGGGACAAGAGACCCAGTACTTC
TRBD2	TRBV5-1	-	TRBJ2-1	CASSFLAGGRYEQFF	TGCGCCAGCAGCTTTCTAGCGGGGGGGAGGTATGAGCAGTTCTTC
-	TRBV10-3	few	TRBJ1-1	CAISGADLNTEAFF	TGTGCCATCAGTGGGGCGGATTTGAACACTGAAGCTTTCTTT
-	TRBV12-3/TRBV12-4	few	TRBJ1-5	CASSPWGFQPQHF	TGTGCCAGCAGTCCTTGGGGGTTTCAGCCCCAGCATTTT
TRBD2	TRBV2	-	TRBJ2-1	CASSDLRAGAYNEQFF	TGTGCCAGCAGTGACCTTCGAGCGGGGGCCTACAATGAGCAGTTCTTC
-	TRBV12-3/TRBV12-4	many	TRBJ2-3	CASSSRGADTQYF	TGTGCCAGCAGTTCACGGGGCGCAGATACGCAGTATTTT